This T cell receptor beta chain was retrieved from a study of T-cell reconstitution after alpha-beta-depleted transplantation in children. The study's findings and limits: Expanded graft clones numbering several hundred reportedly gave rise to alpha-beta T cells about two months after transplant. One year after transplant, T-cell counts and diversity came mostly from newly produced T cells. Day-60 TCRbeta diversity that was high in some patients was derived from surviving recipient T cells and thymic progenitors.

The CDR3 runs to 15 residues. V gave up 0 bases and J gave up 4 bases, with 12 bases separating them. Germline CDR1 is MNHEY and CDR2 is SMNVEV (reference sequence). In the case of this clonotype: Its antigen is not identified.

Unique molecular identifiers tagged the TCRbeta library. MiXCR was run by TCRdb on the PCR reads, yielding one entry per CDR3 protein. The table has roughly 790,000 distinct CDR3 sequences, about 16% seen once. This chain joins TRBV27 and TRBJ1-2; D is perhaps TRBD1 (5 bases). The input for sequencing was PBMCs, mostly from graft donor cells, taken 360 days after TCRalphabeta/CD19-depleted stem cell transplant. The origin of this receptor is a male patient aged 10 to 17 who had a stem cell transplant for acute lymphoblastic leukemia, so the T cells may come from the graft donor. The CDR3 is CASSLSQGLSYGYTF. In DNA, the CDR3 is TGTGCCAGCAGTTTATCTCAGGGTTTGAGCTATGGCTACACCTTC.